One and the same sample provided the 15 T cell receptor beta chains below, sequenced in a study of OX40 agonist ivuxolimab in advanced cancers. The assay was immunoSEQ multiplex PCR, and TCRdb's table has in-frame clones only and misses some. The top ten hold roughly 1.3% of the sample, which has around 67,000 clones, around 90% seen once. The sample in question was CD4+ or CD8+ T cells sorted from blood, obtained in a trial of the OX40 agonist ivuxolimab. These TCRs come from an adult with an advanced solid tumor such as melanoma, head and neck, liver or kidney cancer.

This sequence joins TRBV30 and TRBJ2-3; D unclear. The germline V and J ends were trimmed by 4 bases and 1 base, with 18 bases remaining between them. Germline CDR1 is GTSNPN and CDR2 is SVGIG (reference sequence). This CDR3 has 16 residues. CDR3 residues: CAWTIGYPEGTDTQYF. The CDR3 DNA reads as TGTGCCTGGACGATTGGGTACCCCGAGGGCACAGATACGCAGTATTTT.

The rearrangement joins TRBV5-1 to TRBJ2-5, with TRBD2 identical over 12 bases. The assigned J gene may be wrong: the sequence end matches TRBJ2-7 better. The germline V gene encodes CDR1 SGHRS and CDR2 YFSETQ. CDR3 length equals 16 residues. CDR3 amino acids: CASSLAPTSGRGEQYF. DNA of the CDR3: TGCGCCAGCAGCTTGGCACCGACTAGCGGGAGAGGCGAGCAGTACTTC.

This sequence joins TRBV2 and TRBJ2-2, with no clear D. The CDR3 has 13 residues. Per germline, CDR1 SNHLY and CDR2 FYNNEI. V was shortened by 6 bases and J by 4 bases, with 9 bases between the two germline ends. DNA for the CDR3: TGTGCCAGCAGGTCGGGTAGCACCGGGGAGCTGTTTTTT. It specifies CASRSGSTGELFF.

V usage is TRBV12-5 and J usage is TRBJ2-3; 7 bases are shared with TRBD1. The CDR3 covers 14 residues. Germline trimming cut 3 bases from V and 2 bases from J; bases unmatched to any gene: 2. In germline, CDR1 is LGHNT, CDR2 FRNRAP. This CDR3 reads CASGLGTDTDTQYF. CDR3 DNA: TGTGCTAGTGGTTTAGGGACAGACACAGATACGCAGTATTTT.

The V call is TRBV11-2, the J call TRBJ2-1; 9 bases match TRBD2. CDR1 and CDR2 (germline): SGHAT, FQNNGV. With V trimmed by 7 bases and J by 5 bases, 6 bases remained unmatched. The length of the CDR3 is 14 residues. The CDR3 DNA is TGTGCCAGCACCCTAGCGGGGAGCCACAATGAGCAGTTCTTC. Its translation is CASTLAGSHNEQFF.

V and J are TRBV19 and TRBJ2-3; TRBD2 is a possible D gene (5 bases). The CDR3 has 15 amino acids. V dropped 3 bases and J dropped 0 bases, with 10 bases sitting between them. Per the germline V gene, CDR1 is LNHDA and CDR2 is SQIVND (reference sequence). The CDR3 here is CASSMQLASTDTQYF. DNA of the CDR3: TGTGCCAGTAGTATGCAGCTAGCTAGCACAGATACGCAGTATTTT. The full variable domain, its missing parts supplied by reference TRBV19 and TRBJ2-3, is DGGITQSPKYLFRKEGQNVTLSCEQNLNHDAMYWYRQDPGQGLRLIYYSQIVNDFQKGDIAEGYSVSREKKESFPLTVTSAQKNPTAFYLCASSMQLASTDTQYFGPGTRLTVL.

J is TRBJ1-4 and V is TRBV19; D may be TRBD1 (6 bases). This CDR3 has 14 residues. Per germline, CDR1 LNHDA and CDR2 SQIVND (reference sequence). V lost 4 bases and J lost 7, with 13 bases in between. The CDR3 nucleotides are TGTGCCAGTAGTAGGCAGGGGAACGGTGAAAAACTGTTTTTT. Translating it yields CASSRQGNGEKLFF.

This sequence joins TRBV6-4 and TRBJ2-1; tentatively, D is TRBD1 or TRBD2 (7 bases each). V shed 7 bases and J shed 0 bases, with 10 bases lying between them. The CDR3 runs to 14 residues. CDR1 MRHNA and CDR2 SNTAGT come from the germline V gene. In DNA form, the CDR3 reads TGTGCCAGCAAGCGGGACAGCTCCTACAATGAGCAGTTCTTC. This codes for CASKRDSSYNEQFF.

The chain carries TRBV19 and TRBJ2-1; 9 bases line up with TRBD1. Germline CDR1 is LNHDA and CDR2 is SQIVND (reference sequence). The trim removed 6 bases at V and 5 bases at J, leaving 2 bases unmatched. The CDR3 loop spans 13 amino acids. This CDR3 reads CASRDRGHNEQFF. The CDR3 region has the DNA TGTGCCAGTAGGGACAGGGGTCACAATGAGCAGTTCTTC.

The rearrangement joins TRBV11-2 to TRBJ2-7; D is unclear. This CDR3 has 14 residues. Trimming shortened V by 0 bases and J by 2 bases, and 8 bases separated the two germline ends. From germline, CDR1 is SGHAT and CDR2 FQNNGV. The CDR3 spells CASSLESPPYEQYF. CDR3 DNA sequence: TGTGCCAGCAGCTTAGAAAGTCCCCCCTACGAGCAGTACTTC.

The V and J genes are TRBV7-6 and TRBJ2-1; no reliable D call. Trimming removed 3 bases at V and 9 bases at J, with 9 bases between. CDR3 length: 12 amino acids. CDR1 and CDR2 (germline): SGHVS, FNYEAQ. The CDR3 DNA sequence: TGTGCCAGCAGCTTCCAGCGAAGTGAGCAGTTCTTC. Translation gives CASSFQRSEQFF.

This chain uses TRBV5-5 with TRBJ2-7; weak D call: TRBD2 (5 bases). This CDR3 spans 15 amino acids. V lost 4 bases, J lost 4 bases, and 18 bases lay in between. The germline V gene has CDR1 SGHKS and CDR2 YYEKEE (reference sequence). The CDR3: CASSPAPGIGYEQYF. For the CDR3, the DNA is TGTGCCAGCAGCCCGGCCCCGGGGATTGGTTACGAGCAGTACTTC.

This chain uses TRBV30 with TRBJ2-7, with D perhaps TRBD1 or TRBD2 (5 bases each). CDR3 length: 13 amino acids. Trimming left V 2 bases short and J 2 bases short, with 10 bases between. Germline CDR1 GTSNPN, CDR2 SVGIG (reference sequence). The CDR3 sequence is CAWSRQGPYEQYF. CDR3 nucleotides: TGTGCCTGGAGTAGGCAGGGACCCTACGAGCAGTACTTC. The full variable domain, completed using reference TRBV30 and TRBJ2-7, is SQTIHQWPATLVQPVGSPLSLECTVEGTSNPNLYWYRQAAGRGLQLLFYSVGIGQISSEVPQNLSASRPQDRQFILSSKKLLLSDSGFYLCAWSRQGPYEQYFGPGTRLTVT.

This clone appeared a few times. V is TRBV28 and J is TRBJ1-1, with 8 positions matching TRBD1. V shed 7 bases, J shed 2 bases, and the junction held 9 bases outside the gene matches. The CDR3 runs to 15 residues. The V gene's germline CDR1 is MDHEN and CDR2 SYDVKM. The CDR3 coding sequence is TGTGCCAGCACTCTCTCCGGGACAGGAAACACTGAAGCTTTCTTT. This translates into CASTLSGTGNTEAFF.

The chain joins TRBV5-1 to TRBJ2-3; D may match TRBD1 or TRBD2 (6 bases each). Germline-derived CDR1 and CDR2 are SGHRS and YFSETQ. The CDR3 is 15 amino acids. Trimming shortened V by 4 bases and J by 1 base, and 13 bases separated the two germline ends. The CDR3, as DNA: TGCGCCAGCAGCCTCGAGGGGGGCGGCACAGATACGCAGTATTTT. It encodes CASSLEGGGTDTQYF.